This is a list of T cell receptor beta chains from one sample in a study of blood T cell repertoires in COVID-19. TCRdb keeps only in-frame clones here, not all; method: immunoSEQ multiplex PCR. The sample has over 250,000 clones, 85% seen once. Sequencing was performed on peripheral blood. These TCRs come from a man aged 50 to 60 with active or convalescent COVID-19. The CDR3 runs from the conserved cysteine through the conserved F or W. A D gene is named only where the DNA matches it firmly. Clone size is given for some rows only: seen once, a few or many times, or a class if the clone is expanded.

.	.	TRBJ1-1	TRBV10-1	CASSESGQGLSEAFF	TGCGCCAGCAGTGAGTCCGGCCAGGGTCTATCTGAAGCTTTCTTT
.	.	TRBJ2-7	TRBV25-1	CASSEPFSYEQYF	TGTGCCAGCAGTGAACCTTTCTCCTACGAGCAGTACTTC
.	.	TRBJ1-5	TRBV7-9	CASSLGQTNQPQHF	TGTGCCAGCAGCTTAGGGCAGACTAATCAGCCCCAGCATTTT
.	.	TRBJ1-2	TRBV6-4	CASSAESGSYGYTF	TGTGCCAGCAGTGCGGAGTCGGGGAGCTATGGCTACACCTTC
.	TRBD1	TRBJ2-3	TRBV5-1	CASSPRDRGLPDTQYF	TGCGCCAGCAGCCCTCGGGACAGGGGGCTACCAGATACGCAGTATTTT
.	.	TRBJ2-7	TRBV5-1	CASSLDGAPTYEQYF	TGCGCCAGCAGCTTGGACGGTGCCCCGACCTACGAGCAGTACTTC
.	TRBD2	TRBJ2-1	TRBV9	CASSATGLGYNEQFF	TGTGCCAGCAGCGCAACTGGACTAGGCTACAATGAGCAGTTCTTC
.	TRBD2	TRBJ2-5	TRBV5-4	CASSFRLAGQETQYF	TGTGCCAGCAGCTTCCGACTAGCGGGACAAGAGACCCAGTACTTC
.	.	TRBJ1-2	TRBV3-1/TRBV3-2	CASTTWGDYGYTF	TGTGCCAGCACCACGTGGGGGGACTATGGCTACACCTTC
.	TRBD1	TRBJ2-3	TRBV27	CASGQAKGPTDTQYF	TGTGCCAGCGGACAGGCGAAGGGACCCACAGATACGCAGTATTTT
.	TRBD1	TRBJ1-2	TRBV9	CASSVTGTGNGGYTF	TGTGCCAGCAGCGTAACCGGGACAGGGAATGGGGGCTACACCTTC
.	.	TRBJ1-4	TRBV7-8	CASSLRREKLFF	TGTGCCAGCAGCCTACGGAGGGAAAAACTGTTTTTT
once	.	TRBJ2-7	TRBV30	CAWSTGAYEQYF	TGTGCCTGGAGTACCGGAGCCTACGAGCAGTACTTC
.	.	TRBJ1-4	TRBV4-3	CASSQVWRGEKLFF	TGCGCCAGCAGCCAAGTATGGAGGGGTGAAAAACTGTTTTTT
.	TRBD2	TRBJ2-3	TRBV3-1/TRBV3-2	CASSQGLAGESTDTQYF	TGTGCCAGCAGCCAAGGCCTAGCGGGAGAAAGCACAGATACGCAGTATTTT